This T cell receptor (beta chain) was sequenced in a study of blood T cell repertoires in COVID-19. Looking at the study overall: Samples representing acute and convalescent COVID-19 were sourced from the United States, Italy and Spain. Sources were T cells, B-cell-depleted T cells, or PBMCs; the material itself was cDNA or gDNA.

The CDR3 sequence is 14 residues long. Per the germline V gene, CDR1 is LNHDA and CDR2 is SQIVND (reference sequence). Trimming removed 3 bases from V and 8 bases from J, with 15 bases in between. In the original workflow: From reference gene primer amplification, estimates of nucleated cell counts were derived. TCRdb keeps only in-frame clones here, not all; method: immunoSEQ multiplex PCR. V, J and clone size are taken as reported in that table, and D and trimming were inferred from the DNA itself. Of fewer than 50,000 clones listed, more than 70% are singletons. Material for sequencing was peripheral blood. The receptor comes from a human donor in a cohort sampled during active COVID-19. V gene TRBV19 combines with J gene TRBJ2-3; no definite D call. The CDR3 DNA reads as TGTGCCAGTAGTATTGGGCTGAACCCTGCTACGCAGTATTTT. Encoded protein: CASSIGLNPATQYF.